A single sample gave rise to the 5 T cell receptor beta chains below, sequenced in a study of T-cell memory formation after mild COVID-19 (dated by TCRdb to 2020 to 2023). Library prep was done by 5' RACE. Sequencing took place on an Illumina NovaSeq 6000. The public sequencing data were trimmed at Q25 with fastp and processed into clonotypes with MiXCR by TCRdb, which kept only in-frame beta chains. Rows are unified per CDR3 protein, each entry keeping the most common DNA and genes. For this sample there are 400,000 to 500,000 distinct CDR3 sequences; around 18% appear just once. Approximately 8.1% of the sample lies in the top ten. The sample was PBMCs or a T cell subset sorted from them (not recorded which). The receptors derive from an adult woman who had mild COVID-19 (a few samples of this study predate the infection). The sample titles of this study are shuffled in the database, so cell type and time point are left out; the donor was told from shared clones.

This clonotype was detected only a few times. The rearrangement uses TRBV7-3 and TRBJ2-5; 7 bases align to TRBD1. After removal of 3 bases from V and 5 bases from J, the junction contained 6 bases not matched to a gene. The CDR3 is made up of 14 amino acids. Germline V gene data show CDR1 as SGHTA and CDR2 as FQGTGA. CDR3 sequence: CASSLMGRGETQYF. CDR3 bases: TGTGCCAGCAGCTTGATGGGCAGGGGGGAGACCCAGTACTTC.

This clonotype showed up many times. The chain couples TRBV7-9 to TRBJ2-3; 8 bases are shared with TRBD2. V lost 1 base, J lost 3 bases, and 9 bases stayed unmatched. CDR3 length: 17 amino acids. Per the germline V gene, CDR1 is SEHNR and CDR2 is FQNEAQ (reference sequence). The CDR3 nucleotides are TGTGCCAGCAGCTTAGGGGAGACAGGCGGGAGGACAGATACGCAGTATTTT. Residues: CASSLGETGGRTDTQYF.

CDR3 protein: CASRFNAGTDTQYF. Here the CDR3 DNA reads TGTGCCAGCAGGTTTAACGCCGGGACAGATACGCAGTATTTT. This chain links TRBV11-2 with TRBJ2-3; D uncertain. The length of the CDR3 is 14 residues. CDR1 SGHAT and CDR2 FQNNGV come from the germline V gene. Deletions cut 6 bases from V and 3 bases from J, with 13 bases between.

Here the CDR3 DNA reads TGCGCCAGCAGCCGGACCGAACAGGGACGGAACACTGAAGCTTTCTTT. This translates into CASSRTEQGRNTEAFF. This sequence joins TRBV4-1 and TRBJ1-1, with a possible D match to TRBD1 (6 bases). The V end was cut by 4 bases, the J end by 1 base, with 16 bases between. This CDR3 comprises 16 residues. From germline, CDR1 is MGHRA and CDR2 YSYEKL.

This chain links TRBV6-2 or TRBV6-3 with TRBJ1-5; D is perhaps TRBD1 (5 bases). CDR3 length: 13 amino acids. Germline loops: CDR1 MNHEY, CDR2 SVGEGT. V lost 5 bases, J lost 7 bases, and 12 bases lay in between. CDR3 region: CASSQGLRQPQHF. Here the CDR3 DNA reads TGTGCCAGCAGTCAGGGTCTTCGGCAGCCCCAGCATTTT.